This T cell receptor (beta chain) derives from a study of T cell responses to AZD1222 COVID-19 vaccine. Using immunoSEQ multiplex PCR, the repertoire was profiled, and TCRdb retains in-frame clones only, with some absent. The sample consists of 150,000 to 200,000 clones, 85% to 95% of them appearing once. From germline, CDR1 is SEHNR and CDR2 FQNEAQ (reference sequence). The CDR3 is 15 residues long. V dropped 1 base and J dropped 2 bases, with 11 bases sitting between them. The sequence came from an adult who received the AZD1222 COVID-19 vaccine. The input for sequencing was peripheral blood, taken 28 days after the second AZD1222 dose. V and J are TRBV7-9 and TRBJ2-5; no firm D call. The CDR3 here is CASSLVLGRQETQYF. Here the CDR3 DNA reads TGTGCCAGCAGCTTAGTGTTGGGCAGACAAGAGACCCAGTACTTC.